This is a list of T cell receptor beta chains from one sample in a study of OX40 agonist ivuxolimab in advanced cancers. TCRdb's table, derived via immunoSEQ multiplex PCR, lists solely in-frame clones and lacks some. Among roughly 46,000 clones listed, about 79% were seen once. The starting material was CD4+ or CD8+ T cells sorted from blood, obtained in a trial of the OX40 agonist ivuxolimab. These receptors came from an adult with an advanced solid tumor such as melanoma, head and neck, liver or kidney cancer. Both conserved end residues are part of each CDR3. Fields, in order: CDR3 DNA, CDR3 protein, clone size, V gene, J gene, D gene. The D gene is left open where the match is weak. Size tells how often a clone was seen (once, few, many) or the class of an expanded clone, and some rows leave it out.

TGCGCCAGCAGGGGCGTGGGGAAGGATGATACGCAGTATTTT,CASRGVGKDDTQYF,-,TRBV10-2,TRBJ2-3,-
TGTGCCAGCAGCTTAGAGGGTACCTATAATTCACCCCTCCACTTT,CASSLEGTYNSPLHF,-,TRBV7-9,TRBJ1-6,-
TGCGCCAGCAGCTTAACAGGGGAGGATGAGCAGTTCTTC,CASSLTGEDEQFF,-,TRBV5-1,TRBJ2-1,-
TGTGCCACCGGGACAGGGGGCTTGAACACTGAAGCTTTCTTT,CATGTGGLNTEAFF,-,TRBV2,TRBJ1-1,TRBD1
TGTGCCAGCAGAACTGGACGGGGCGGGAACTCCTACGAGCAGTACTTC,CASRTGRGGNSYEQYF,-,TRBV7-9,TRBJ2-7,-
TGTGCCAGCAGCTTAGGGGTCCCGGGACAGGGTAGGGGAGAGACCCAGTACTTC,CASSLGVPGQGRGETQYF,-,TRBV7-2,TRBJ2-5,TRBD1
TGTGCCAGCAGCTCGAGGGGGGACAGAGACTACGAGCAGTACTTC,CASSSRGDRDYEQYF,-,TRBV13,TRBJ2-7,-
TGTGTCAGCAGCTTGGTGGTTGGCTCCTATAATTCACCCCTCCACTTT,CVSSLVVGSYNSPLHF,once,TRBV5-4,TRBJ1-6,-
TGTGCCAGCTCACCGGGGACTTATTACGAGCAGTACTTC,CASSPGTYYEQYF,-,TRBV18,TRBJ2-7,-
TGTGCCAGCAGCGTAGGTGGCGGGGGTAAAGAGACCCAGTACTTC,CASSVGGGGKETQYF,-,TRBV9,TRBJ2-5,TRBD2
TGTGCCAGCAGCTTGGAGCGGGCCCACAATGAGCAGTTCTTC,CASSLERAHNEQFF,-,TRBV7-9,TRBJ2-1,-
TGTGCCAGCAGCCCCCGGACAGGGCGGGGGGATGGCTACACCTTC,CASSPRTGRGDGYTF,-,TRBV7-8,TRBJ1-2,TRBD1
TGTGCCAGCAGCTTAGTACGCAGGACTAGCGGGGGGCCGGGGTACGAGCAGTACTTC,CASSLVRRTSGGPGYEQYF,-,TRBV11-3,TRBJ2-7,TRBD2
TGCAGCGCAGAGATTAGGACTAGCGGGGCCTACAATGAGCAGTTCTTC,CSAEIRTSGAYNEQFF,few,TRBV29-1,TRBJ2-1,TRBD2
TGTGCCAGCAGCTTAGGACAGGGATGGAACGAGCAGTACTTC,CASSLGQGWNEQYF,-,TRBV7-2,TRBJ2-7,TRBD1
TGTGCTAGTGGCTCTAGAAAATACGAGCAGTACTTC,CASGSRKYEQYF,-,TRBV12-5,TRBJ2-7,-